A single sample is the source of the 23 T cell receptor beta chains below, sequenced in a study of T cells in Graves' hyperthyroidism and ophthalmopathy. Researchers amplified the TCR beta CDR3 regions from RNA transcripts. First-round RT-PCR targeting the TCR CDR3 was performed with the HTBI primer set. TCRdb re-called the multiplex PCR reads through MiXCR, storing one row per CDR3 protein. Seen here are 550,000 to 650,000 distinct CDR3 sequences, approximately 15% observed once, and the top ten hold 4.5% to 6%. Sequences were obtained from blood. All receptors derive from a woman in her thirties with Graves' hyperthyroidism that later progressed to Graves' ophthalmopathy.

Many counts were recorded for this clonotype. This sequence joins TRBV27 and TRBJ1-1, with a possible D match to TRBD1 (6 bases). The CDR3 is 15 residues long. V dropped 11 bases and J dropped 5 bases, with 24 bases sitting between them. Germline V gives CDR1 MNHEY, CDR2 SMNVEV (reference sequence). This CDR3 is CAWRGALISGTEAFF. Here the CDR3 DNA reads TGTGCCTGGAGGGGGGCGCTTATTTCGGGTACTGAAGCTTTCTTT.

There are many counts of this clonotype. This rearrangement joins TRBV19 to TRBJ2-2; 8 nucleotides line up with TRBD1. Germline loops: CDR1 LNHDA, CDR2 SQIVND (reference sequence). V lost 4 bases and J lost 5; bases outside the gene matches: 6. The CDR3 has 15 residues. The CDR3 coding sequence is TGTGCCAGTAGTAGACAGGGGCGAGGTACCGGGGAGCTGTTTTTT. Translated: CASSRQGRGTGELFF. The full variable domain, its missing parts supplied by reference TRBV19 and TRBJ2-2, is DGGITQSPKYLFRKEGQNVTLSCEQNLNHDAMYWYRQDPGQGLRLIYYSQIVNDFQKGDIAEGYSVSREKKESFPLTVTSAQKNPTAFYLCASSRQGRGTGELFFGEGSRLTVL.

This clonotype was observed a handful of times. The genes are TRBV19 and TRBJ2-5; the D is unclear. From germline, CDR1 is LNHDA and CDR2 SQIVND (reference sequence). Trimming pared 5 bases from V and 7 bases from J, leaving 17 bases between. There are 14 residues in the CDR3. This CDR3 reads CASSPIGGSGTQYF. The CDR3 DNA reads TGTGCCAGTAGTCCCATTGGTGGATCCGGGACCCAGTACTTC. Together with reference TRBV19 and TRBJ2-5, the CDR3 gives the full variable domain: DGGITQSPKYLFRKEGQNVTLSCEQNLNHDAMYWYRQDPGQGLRLIYYSQIVNDFQKGDIAEGYSVSREKKESFPLTVTSAQKNPTAFYLCASSPIGGSGTQYFGPGTRLLVL.

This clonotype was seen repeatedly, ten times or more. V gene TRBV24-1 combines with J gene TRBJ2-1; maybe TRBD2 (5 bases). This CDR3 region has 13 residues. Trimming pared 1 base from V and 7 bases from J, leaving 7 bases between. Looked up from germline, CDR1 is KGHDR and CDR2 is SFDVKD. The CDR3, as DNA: TGTGCCACCAGTGATTTTTCGGGGAATGAGCAGTTCTTC. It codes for CATSDFSGNEQFF.

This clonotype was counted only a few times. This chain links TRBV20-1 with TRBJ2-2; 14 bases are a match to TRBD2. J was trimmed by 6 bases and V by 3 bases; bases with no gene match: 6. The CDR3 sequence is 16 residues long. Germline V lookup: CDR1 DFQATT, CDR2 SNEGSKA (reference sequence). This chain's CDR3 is CSASWGLAGAAGELFF. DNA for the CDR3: TGCAGTGCTAGTTGGGGACTAGCGGGAGCCGCCGGGGAGCTGTTTTTT.

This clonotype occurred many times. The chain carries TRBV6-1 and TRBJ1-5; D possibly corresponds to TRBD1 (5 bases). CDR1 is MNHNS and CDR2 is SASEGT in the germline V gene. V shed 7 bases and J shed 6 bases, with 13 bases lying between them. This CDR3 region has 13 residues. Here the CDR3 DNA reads TGTGCCAGCACCGACCCTGGGGGTCAGCCCCAGCATTTT. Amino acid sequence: CASTDPGGQPQHF.

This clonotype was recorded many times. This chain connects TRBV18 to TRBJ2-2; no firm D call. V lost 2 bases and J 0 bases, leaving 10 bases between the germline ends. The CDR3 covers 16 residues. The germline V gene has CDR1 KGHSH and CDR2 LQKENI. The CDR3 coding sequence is TGTGCCAGCTCACCAAAGACAACCGCGAACACCGGGGAGCTGTTTTTT. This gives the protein CASSPKTTANTGELFF. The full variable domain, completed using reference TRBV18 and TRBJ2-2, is NAGVMQNPRHLVRRRGQEARLRCSPMKGHSHVYWYRQLPEEGLKFMVYLQKENIIDESGMPKERFSAEFPKEGPSILRIQQVVRGDSAAYFCASSPKTTANTGELFFGEGSRLTVL.

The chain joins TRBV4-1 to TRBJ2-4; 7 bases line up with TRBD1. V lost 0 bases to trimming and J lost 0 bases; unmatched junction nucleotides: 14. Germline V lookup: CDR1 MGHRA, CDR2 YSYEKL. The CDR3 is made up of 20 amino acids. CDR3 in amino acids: CASSQDVRGQGGLAKNIQYF. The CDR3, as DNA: TGCGCCAGCAGCCAAGATGTAAGGGGGCAAGGCGGCCTAGCCAAAAACATTCAGTACTTC.

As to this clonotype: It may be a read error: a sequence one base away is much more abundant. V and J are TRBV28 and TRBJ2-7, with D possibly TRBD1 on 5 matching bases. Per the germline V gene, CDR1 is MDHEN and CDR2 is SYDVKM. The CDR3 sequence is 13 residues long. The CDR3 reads CDSRDSDLYEQYF. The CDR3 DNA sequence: TGTGACAGCAGAGACAGCGATCTTTACGAGCAGTACTTC.

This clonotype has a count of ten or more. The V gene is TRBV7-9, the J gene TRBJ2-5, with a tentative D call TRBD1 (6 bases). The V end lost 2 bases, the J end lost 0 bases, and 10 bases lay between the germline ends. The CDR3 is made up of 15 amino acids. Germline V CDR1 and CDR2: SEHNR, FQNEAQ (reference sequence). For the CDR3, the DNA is TGTGCCAGCAGCTTACAAGGACAGTACCAAGAGACCCAGTACTTC. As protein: CASSLQGQYQETQYF.

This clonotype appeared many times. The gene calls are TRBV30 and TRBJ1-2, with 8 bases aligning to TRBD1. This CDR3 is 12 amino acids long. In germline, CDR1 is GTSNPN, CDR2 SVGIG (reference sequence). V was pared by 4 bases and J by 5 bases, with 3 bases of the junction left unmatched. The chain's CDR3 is CAWTRTGYGYTF. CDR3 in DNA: TGTGCCTGGACCCGGACAGGGTATGGCTACACCTTC.

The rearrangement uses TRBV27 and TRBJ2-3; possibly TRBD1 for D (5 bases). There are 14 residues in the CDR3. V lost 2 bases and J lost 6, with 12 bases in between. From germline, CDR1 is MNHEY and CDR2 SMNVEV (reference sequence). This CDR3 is CASSLASGSDTQYF. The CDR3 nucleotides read TGTGCCAGCAGTTTAGCGTCAGGGTCGGATACGCAGTATTTT.

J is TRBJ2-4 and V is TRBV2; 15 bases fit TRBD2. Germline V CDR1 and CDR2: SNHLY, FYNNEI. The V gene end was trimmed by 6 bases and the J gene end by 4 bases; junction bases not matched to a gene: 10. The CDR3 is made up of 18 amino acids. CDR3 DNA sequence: TGTGCCAGCAGAGGACTAGCGGGAGGGTGGGGCGTGAAAAACATTCAGTACTTC. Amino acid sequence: CASRGLAGGWGVKNIQYF.

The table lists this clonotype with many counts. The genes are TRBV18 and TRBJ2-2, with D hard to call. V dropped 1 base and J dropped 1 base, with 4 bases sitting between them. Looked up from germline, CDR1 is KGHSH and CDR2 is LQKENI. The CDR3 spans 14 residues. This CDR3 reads CASSPRLNTGELFF. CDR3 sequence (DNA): TGTGCCAGCTCACCACGACTGAACACCGGGGAGCTGTTTTTT.

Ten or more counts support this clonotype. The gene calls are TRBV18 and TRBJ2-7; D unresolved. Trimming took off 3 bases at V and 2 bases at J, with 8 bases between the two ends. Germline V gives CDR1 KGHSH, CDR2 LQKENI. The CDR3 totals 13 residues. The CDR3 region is CASSPGRAYEQYF. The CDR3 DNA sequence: TGTGCCAGCTCACCCGGCCGAGCCTACGAGCAGTACTTC.

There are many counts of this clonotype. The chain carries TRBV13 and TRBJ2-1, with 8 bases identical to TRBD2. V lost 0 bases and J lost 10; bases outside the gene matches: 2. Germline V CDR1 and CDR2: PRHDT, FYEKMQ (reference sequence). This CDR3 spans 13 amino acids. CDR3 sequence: CASSLGGGAEQFF. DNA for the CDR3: TGTGCCAGCAGCTTAGGCGGGGGGGCCGAGCAGTTCTTC.

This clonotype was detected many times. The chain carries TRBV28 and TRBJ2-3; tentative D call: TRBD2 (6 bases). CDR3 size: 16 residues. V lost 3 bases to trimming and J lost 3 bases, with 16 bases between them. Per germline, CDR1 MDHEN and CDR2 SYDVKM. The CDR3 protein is CASSFGLGGRTDTQYF. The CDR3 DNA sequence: TGTGCCAGCAGTTTTGGGCTGGGGGGTCGGACAGATACGCAGTATTTT.

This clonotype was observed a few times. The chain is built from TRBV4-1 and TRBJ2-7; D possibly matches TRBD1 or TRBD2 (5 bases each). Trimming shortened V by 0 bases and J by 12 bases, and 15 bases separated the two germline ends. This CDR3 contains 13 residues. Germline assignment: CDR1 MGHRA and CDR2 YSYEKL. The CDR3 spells CASSQDDSGLMYF. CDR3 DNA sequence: TGCGCCAGCAGCCAAGATGACAGCGGTTTGATGTACTTC.

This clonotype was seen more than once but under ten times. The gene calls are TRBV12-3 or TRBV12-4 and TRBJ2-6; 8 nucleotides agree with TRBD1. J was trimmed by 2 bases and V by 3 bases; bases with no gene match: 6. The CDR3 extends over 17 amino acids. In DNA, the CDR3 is TGTGCCAGCAGTTTGGAGACAGGGGCCCCTGGGGCCAACGTCCTGACTTTC. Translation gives CASSLETGAPGANVLTF.

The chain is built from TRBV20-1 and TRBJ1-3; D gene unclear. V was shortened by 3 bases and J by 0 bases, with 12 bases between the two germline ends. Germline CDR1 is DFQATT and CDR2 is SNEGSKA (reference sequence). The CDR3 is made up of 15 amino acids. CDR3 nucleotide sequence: TGCAGTGCTAGCGATACAGCGGCCTCTGGAAACACCATATATTTT. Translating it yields CSASDTAASGNTIYF.

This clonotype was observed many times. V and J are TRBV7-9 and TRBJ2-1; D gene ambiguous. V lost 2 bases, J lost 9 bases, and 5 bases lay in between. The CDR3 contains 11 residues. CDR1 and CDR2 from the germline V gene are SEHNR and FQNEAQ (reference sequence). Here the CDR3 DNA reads TGTGCCAGCAGCTTAAGGGTTGAGCAGTTCTTC. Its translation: CASSLRVEQFF.

As DNA, the CDR3 is TGTGCCAGCAGTGAAGATTTTCAGCCCCAGCATTTT. This gives the protein CASSEDFQPQHF. This chain links TRBV6-1 with TRBJ1-5; D uncertain. Trimming shortened V by 1 base and J by 6 bases, and 4 bases separated the two germline ends. The length of the CDR3 is 12 residues. Germline loops: CDR1 MNHNS, CDR2 SASEGT.

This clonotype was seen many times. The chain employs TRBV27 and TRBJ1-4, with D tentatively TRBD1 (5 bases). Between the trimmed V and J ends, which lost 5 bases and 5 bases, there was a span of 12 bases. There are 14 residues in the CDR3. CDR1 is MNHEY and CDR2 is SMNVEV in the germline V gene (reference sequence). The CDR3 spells CASSGAGTNEKLFF. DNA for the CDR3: TGTGCCAGCAGTGGTGCAGGGACCAATGAAAAACTGTTTTTT.